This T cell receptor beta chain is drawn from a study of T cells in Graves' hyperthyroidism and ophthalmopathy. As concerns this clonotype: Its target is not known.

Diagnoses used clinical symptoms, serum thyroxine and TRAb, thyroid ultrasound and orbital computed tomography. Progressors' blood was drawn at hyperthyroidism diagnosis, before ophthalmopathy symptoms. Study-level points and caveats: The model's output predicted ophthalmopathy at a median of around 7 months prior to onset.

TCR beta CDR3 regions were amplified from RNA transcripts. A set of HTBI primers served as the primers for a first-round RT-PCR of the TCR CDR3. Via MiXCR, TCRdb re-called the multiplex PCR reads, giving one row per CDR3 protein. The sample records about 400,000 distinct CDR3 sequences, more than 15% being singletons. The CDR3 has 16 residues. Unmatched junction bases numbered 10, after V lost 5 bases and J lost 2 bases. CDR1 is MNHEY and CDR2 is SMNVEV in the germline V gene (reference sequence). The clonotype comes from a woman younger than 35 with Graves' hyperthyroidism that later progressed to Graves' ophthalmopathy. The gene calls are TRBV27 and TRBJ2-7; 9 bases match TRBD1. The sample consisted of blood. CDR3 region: CASSRNPGQGTYEQYF. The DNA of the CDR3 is TGTGCCAGCAGTCGGAACCCGGGACAGGGAACCTACGAGCAGTACTTC.